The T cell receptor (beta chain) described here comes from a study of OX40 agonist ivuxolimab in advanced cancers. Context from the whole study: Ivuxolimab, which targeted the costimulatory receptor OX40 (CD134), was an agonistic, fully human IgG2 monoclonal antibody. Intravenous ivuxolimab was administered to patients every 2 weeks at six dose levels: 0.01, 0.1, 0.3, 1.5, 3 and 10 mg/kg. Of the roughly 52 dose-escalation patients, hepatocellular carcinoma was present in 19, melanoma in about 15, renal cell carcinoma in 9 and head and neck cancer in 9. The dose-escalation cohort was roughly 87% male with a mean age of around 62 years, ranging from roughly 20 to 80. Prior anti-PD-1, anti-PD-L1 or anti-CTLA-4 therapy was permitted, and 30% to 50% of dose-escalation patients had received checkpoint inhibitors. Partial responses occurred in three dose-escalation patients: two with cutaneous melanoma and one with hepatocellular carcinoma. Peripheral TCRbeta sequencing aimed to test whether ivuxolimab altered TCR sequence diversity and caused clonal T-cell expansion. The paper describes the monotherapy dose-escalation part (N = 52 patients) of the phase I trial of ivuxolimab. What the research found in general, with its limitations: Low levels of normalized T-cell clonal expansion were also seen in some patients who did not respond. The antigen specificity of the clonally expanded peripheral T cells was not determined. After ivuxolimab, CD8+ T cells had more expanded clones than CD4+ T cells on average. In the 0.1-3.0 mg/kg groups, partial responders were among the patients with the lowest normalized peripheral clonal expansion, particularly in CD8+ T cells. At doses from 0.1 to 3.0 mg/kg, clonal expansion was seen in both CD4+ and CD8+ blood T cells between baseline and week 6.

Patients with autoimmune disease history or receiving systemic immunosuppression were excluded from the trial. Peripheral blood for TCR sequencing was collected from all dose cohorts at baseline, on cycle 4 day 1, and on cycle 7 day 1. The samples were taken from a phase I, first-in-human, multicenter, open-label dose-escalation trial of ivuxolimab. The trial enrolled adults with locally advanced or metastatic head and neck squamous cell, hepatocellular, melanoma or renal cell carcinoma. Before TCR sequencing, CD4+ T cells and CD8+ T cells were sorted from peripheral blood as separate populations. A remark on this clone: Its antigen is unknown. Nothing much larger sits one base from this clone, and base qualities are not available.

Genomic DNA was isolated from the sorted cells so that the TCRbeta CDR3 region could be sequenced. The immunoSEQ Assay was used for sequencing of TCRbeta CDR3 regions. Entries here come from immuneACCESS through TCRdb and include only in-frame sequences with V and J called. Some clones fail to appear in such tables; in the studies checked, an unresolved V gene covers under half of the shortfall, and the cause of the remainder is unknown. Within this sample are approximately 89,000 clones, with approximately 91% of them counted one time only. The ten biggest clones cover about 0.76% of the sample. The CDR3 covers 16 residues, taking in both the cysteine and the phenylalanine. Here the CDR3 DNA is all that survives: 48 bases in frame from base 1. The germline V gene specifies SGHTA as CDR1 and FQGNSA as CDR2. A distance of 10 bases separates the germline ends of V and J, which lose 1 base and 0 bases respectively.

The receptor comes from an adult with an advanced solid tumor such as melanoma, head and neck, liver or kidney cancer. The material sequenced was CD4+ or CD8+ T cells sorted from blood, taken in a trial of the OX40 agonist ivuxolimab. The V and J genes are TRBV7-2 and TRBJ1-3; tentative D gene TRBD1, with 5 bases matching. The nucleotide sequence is TGTGCCAGCAGCTTAGAACAGGCTCACTCTGGAAACACCATATATTTT. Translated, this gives CASSLEQAHSGNTIYF.